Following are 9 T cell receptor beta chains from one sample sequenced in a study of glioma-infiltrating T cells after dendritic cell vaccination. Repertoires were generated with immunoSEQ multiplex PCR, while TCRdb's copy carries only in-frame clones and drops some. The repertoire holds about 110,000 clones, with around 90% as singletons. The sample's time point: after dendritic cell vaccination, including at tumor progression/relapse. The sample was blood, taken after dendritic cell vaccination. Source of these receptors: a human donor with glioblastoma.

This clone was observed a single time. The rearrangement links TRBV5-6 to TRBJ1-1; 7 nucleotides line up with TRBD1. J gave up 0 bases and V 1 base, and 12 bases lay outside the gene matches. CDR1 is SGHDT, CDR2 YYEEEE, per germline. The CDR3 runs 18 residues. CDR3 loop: CASSLRGGIGQVNTEAFF. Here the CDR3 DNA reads TGTGCCAGCAGCTTGAGAGGGGGAATTGGACAGGTGAACACTGAAGCTTTCTTT.

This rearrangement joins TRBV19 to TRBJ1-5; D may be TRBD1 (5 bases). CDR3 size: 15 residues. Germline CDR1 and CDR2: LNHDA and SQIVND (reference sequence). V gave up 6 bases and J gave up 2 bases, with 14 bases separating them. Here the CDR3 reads CASRASGPGNQPQHF. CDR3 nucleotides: TGTGCCAGTAGGGCTTCAGGGCCGGGCAATCAGCCCCAGCATTTT.

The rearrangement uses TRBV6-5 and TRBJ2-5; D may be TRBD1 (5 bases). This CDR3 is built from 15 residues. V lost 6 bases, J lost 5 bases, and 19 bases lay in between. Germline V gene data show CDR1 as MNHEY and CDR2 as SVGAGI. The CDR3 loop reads CASREVLGKGETQYF. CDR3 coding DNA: TGTGCCAGCAGAGAGGTTCTGGGGAAGGGGGAGACCCAGTACTTC.

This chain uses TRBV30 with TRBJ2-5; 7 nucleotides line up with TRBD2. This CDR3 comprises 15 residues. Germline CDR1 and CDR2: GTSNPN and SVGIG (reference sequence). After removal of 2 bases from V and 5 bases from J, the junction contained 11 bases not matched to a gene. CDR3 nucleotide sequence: TGTGCCTGGAGTAGGACGGGGGGTCCAGGTGAGACCCAGTACTTC. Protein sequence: CAWSRTGGPGETQYF.

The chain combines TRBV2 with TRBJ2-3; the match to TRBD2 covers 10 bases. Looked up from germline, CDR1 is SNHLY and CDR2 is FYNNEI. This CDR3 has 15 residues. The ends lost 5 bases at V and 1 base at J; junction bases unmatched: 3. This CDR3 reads CASSPGLAGTDTQYF. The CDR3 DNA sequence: TGTGCCAGCAGTCCAGGACTAGCGGGCACAGATACGCAGTATTTT.

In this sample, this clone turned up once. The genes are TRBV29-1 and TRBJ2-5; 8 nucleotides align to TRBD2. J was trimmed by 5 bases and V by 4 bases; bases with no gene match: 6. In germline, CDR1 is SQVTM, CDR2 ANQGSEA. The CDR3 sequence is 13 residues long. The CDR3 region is CSVVVGGGETQYF. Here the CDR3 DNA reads TGCAGCGTTGTTGTGGGCGGGGGGGAGACCCAGTACTTC.

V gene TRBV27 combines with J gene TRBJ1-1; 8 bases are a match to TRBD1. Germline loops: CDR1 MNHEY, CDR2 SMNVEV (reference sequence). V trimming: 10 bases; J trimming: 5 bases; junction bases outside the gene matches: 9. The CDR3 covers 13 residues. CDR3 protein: CATQMTGETEAFF. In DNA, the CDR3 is TGTGCCACTCAAATGACAGGGGAAACTGAAGCTTTCTTT.

CDR3 protein: CAWSDRAAGELFF. DNA for the CDR3: TGTGCCTGGAGTGACAGGGCGGCCGGGGAGCTGTTTTTT. This chain joins TRBV30 and TRBJ2-2; D possibly corresponds to TRBD1 (6 bases). CDR3 size: 13 residues. Per germline, CDR1 GTSNPN and CDR2 SVGIG (reference sequence). V lost 1 base and J lost 6, with 9 bases in between. Together with reference TRBV30 and TRBJ2-2, the CDR3 gives the full variable domain: SQTIHQWPATLVQPVGSPLSLECTVEGTSNPNLYWYRQAAGRGLQLLFYSVGIGQISSEVPQNLSASRPQDRQFILSSKKLLLSDSGFYLCAWSDRAAGELFFGEGSRLTVL.

CDR3 loop: CASSWTRYEQYF. The CDR3 nucleotides are TGTGCCAGCAGCTGGACTAGGTACGAGCAGTACTTC. The chain combines TRBV2 with TRBJ2-7, with 7 bases matching TRBD2. This CDR3 has 12 residues. Germline-derived CDR1 and CDR2 are SNHLY and FYNNEI. With V trimmed by 6 bases and J by 4 bases, 3 bases remained unmatched.